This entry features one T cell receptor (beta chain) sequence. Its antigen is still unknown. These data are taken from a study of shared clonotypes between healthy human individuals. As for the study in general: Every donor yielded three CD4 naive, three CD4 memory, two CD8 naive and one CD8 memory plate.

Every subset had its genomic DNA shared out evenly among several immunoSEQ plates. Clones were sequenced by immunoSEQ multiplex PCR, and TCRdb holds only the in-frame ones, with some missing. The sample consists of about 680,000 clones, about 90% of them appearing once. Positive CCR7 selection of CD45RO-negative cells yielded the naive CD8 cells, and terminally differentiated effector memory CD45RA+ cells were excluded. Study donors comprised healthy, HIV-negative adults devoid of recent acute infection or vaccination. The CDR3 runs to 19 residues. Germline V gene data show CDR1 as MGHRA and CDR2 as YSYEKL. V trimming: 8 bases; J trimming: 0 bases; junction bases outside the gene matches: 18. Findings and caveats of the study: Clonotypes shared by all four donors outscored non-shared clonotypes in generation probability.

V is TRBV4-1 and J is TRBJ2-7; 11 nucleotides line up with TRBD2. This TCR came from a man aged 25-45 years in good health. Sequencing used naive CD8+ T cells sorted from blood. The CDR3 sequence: CASAEGKAGTSGNSYEQYF. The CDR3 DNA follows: TGCGCCAGCGCCGAGGGGAAAGCAGGGACTAGCGGTAACTCCTACGAGCAGTACTTC.